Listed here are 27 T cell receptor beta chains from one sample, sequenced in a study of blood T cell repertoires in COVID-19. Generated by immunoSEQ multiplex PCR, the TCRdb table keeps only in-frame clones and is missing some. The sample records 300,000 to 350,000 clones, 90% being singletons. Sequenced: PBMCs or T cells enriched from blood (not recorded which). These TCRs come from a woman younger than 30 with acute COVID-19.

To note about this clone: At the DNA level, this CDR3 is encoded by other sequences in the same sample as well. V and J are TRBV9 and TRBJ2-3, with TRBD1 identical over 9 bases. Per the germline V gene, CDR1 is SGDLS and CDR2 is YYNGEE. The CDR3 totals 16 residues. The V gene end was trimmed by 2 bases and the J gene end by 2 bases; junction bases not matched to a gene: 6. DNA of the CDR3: TGTGCCAGCAGCGTGGGGACAGGGAGCACCACAGATACGCAGTATTTT. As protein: CASSVGTGSTTDTQYF.

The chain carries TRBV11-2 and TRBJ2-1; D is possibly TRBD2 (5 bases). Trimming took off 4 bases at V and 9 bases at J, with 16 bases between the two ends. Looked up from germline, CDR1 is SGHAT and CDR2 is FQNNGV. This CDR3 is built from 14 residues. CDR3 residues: CASSYAAHAGEQFF. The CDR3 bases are TGTGCCAGCAGCTACGCGGCCCACGCGGGTGAGCAGTTCTTC.

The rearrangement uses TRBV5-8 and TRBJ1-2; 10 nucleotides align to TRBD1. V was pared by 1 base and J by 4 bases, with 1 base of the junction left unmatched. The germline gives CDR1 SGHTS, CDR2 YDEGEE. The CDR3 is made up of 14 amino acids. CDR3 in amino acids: CASSLRQGAYGYTF. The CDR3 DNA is TGTGCCAGCAGCTTGAGACAGGGGGCCTATGGCTACACCTTC.

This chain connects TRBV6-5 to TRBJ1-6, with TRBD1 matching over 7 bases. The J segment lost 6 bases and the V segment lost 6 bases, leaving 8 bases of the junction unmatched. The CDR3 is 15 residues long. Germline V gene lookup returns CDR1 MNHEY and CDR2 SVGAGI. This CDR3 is CASRRKGAGNSPLHF. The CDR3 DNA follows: TGTGCCAGCAGACGGAAGGGGGCAGGTAATTCACCCCTCCACTTT.

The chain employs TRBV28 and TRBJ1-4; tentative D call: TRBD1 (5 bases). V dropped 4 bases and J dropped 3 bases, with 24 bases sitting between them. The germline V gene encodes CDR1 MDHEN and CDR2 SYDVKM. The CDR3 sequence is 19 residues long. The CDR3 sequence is CASSSHKRRGTGANEKLFF. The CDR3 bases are TGTGCCAGCAGTTCCCATAAGAGGCGGGGGACGGGAGCTAATGAAAAACTGTTTTTT.

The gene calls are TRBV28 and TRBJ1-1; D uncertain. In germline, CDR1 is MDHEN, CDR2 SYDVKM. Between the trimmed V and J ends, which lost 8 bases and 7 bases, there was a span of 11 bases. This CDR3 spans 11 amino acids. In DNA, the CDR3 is TGTGCCAGCTACACCGAGGTTGAAGCTTTCTTT. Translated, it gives CASYTEVEAFF.

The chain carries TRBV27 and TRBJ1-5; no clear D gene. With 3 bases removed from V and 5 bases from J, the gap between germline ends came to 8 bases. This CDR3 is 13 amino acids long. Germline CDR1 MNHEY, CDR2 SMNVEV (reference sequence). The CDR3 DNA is TGTGCCAGCAGTTTCATGGGCGATCAGCCCCAGCATTTT. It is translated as CASSFMGDQPQHF.

The CDR3 DNA sequence: TGTGCCAGCAGTCCACCCGGGACAACTGGAAACACCATATATTTT. The encoded protein is CASSPPGTTGNTIYF. The J gene is TRBJ1-3, the V gene TRBV28; a possible D gene is TRBD1 (6 bases). The CDR3 totals 15 residues. Between the trimmed V and J ends, which lost 5 bases and 2 bases, there was a span of 13 bases. Germline loops: CDR1 MDHEN, CDR2 SYDVKM.

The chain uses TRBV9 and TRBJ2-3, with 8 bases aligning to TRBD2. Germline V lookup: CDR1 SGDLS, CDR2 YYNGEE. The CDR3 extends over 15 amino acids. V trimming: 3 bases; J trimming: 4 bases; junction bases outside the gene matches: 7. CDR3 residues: CASSEGLVEADTQYF. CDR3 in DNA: TGTGCCAGCAGCGAGGGACTAGTCGAGGCAGATACGCAGTATTTT.

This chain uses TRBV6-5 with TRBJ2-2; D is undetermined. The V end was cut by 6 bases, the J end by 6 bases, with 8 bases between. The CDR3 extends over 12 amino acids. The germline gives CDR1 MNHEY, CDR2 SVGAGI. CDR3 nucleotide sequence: TGTGCCAGCAGCGCTCAGTCCGGGGAGCTGTTTTTT. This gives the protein CASSAQSGELFF.

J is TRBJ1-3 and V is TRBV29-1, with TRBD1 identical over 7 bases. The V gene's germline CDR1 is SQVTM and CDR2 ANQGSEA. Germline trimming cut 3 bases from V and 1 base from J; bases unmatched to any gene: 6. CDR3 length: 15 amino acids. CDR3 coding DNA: TGCAGCGTTGATACGGGACAGACTTCTGGAAACACCATATATTTT. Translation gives CSVDTGQTSGNTIYF.

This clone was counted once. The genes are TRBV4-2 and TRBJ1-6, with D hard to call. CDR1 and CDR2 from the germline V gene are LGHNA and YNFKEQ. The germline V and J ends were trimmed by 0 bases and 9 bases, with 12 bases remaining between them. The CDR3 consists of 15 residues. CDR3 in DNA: TGTGCCAGCAGCCAAGATTGGCAGGCGCTTTCACCCCTCCACTTT. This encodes CASSQDWQALSPLHF.

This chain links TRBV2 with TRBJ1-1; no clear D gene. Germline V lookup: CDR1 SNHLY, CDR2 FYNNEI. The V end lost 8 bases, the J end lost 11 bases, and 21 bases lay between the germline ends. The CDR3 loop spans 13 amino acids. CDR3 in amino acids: CASSEDSGGNAFF. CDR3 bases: TGTGCCAGCTCCGAAGATTCGGGAGGGAATGCTTTCTTT.

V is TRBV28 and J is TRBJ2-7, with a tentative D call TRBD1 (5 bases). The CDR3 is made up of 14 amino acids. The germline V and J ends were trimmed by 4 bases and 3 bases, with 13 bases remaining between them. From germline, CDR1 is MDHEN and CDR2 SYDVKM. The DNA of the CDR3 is TGTGCCAGCAGTTCGGCAGGGTCGGTCTACGAGCAGTACTTC. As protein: CASSSAGSVYEQYF.

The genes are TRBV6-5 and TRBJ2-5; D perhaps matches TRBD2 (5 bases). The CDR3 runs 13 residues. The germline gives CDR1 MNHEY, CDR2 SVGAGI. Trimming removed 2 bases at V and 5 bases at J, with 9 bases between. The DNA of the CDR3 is TGTGCCAGCAGTTACGGGAGAAAGGAGACCCAGTACTTC. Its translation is CASSYGRKETQYF.

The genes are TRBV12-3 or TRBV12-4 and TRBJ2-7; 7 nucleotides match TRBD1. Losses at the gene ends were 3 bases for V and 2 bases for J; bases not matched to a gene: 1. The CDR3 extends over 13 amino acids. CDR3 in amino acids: CASSFDRAYEQYF. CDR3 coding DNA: TGTGCCAGCAGTTTCGACAGGGCCTACGAGCAGTACTTC.

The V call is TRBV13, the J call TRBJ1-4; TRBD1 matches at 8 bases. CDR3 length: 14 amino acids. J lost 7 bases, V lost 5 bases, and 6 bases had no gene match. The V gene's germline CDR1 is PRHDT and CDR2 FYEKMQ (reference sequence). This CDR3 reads CASSPRGRGEKLFF. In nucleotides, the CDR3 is TGTGCCAGCAGCCCCAGGGGGCGCGGTGAAAAACTGTTTTTT.

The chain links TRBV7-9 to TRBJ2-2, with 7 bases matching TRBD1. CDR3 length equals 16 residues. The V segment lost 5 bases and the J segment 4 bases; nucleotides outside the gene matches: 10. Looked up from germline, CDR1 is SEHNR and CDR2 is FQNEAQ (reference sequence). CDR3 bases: TGTGCCAGCAGCCGACTGGGGACAGTAGGCACCGGGGAGCTGTTTTTT. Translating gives CASSRLGTVGTGELFF.

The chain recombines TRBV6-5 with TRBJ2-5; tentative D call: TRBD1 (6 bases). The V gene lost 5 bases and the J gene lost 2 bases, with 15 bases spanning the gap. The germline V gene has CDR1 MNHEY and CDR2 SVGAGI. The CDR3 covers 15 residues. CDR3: CASSTPGVLQETQYF. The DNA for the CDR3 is TGTGCCAGCAGTACCCCAGGGGTGCTTCAAGAGACCCAGTACTTC.

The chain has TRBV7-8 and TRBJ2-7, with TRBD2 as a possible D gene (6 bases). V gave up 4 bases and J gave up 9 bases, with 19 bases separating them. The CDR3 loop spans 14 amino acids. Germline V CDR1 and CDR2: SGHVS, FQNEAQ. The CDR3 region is CASSSRDFPAGQYF. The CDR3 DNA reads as TGTGCCAGCAGCTCTAGGGACTTCCCGGCCGGGCAGTACTTC.

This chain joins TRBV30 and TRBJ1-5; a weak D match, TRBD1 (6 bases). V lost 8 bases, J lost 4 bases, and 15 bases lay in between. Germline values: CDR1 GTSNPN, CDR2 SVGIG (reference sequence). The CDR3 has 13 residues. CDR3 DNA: TGTGCCCTGGCGAAAGGACAGAATCAGCCCCAGCATTTT. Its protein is CALAKGQNQPQHF.

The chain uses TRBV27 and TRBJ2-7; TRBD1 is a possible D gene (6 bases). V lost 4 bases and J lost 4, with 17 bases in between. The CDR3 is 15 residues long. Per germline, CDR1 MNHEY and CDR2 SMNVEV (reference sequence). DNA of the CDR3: TGTGCCAGCAGTTCGACCGCGGACAGACAGTACGAGCAGTACTTC. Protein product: CASSSTADRQYEQYF.

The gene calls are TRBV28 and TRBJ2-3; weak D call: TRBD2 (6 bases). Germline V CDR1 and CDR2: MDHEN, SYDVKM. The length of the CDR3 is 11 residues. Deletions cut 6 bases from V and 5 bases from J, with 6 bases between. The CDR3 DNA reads TGTGCCAGCAGGGAGGGAGATACGCAGTATTTT. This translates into CASREGDTQYF.

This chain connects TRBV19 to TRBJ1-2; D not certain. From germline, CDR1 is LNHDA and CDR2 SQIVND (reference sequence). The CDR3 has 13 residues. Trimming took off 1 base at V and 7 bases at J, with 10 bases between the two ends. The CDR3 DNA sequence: TGTGCCAGTAGTATAGGCGGGAAGACTGGCTACACCTTC. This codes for CASSIGGKTGYTF.

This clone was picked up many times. The CDR3 loop reads CASSLLRTDTQYF. The CDR3 DNA sequence: TGTGCCAGCAGTTTATTACGGACAGATACGCAGTATTTT. The chain combines TRBV28 with TRBJ2-3; D remains unclear. V lost 1 base and J lost 3, with 5 bases in between. This CDR3 has 13 amino acids. Germline lookup yields CDR1 MDHEN and CDR2 SYDVKM.

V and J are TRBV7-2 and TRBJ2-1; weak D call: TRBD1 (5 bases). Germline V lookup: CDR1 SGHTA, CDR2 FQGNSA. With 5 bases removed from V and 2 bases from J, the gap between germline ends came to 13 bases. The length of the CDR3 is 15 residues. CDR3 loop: CASSPAKGPYNEQFF. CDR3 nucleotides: TGTGCCAGCAGCCCCGCCAAGGGGCCCTACAATGAGCAGTTCTTC.

This CDR3 is CASSLRPVPGQPKETQYF. In nucleotides, the CDR3 is TGTGCCAGCAGCTTGCGGCCGGTACCGGGACAGCCTAAAGAGACCCAGTACTTC. The chain recombines TRBV7-9 with TRBJ2-5, with 7 bases fitting TRBD1. Losses at the gene ends were 3 bases for V and 3 bases for J; bases not matched to a gene: 16. The CDR3 has 18 residues. In germline, CDR1 is SEHNR, CDR2 FQNEAQ (reference sequence).